This paragraph reports one T cell receptor (beta chain). Additional DNA sequences in this sample encode the identical CDR3. The record originates from a study of PD-L1 blockade in urothelial cancer. Study overall: Investigators checked blood 3 weeks (second dose) and 6 weeks after treatment start.

Germline CDR1 is LNHDA and CDR2 is SQIVND (reference sequence). Germline trimming cut 8 bases from V and 4 bases from J; bases unmatched to any gene: 3. This CDR3 is 13 amino acids long. Generated by immunoSEQ multiplex PCR, the TCRdb table keeps only in-frame clones and is missing some. The repertoire holds roughly 20,000 clones, with 70% to 90% as singletons. The origin of this receptor is a man aged 50-59 years with urothelial cancer. The sequencing used PBMCs, collected around atezolizumab (anti-PD-L1) treatment. The gene calls are TRBV19 and TRBJ1-4; 8 nucleotides agree with TRBD1. As DNA, the CDR3 is TGTGCCAGTTCGGACAGGGTTAATGAAAAACTGTTTTTT. Its protein product is CASSDRVNEKLFF.